This TCR beta chain was sequenced in a study of OX40 agonist ivuxolimab in advanced cancers. This clone was recorded only once. Looked up from germline, CDR1 is SEHNR and CDR2 is FQNEAQ (reference sequence). The CDR3 is made up of 14 amino acids. The V gene lost 5 bases and the J gene lost 5 bases, with 15 bases spanning the gap. Method: immunoSEQ multiplex PCR; TCRdb's copy keeps in-frame clones and lacks some. This table has 60,000 to 75,000 clones, nearly 90% appearing once. The material was CD4+ or CD8+ T cells sorted from blood, obtained in a trial of the OX40 agonist ivuxolimab. The chain has TRBV7-9 and TRBJ2-5; a weak D match, TRBD1 (5 bases). The clonotype comes from an adult with an advanced solid tumor such as melanoma, head and neck, liver or kidney cancer. The CDR3 protein is CASSPRTPIETQYF. The CDR3 nucleotides are TGTGCCAGCAGCCCACGGACACCTATTGAGACCCAGTACTTC.